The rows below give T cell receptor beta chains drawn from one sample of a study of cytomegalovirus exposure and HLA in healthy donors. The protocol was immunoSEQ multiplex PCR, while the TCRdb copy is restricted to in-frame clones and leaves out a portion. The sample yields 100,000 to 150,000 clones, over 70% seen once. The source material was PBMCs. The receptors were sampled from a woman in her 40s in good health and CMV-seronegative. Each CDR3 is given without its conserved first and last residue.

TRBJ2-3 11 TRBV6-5 ASIGRGQDTQY
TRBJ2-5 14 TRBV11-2 ASSQGLAGPQDGQY
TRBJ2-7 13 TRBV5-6 ASSLVTSAPYEQY
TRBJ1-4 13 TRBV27 ASSNSGTWGEKLF
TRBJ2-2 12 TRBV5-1 ASSLGQRTGELF
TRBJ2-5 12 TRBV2 ASEPGQGQETQY
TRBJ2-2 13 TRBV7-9 ASSLVQGRTGELF
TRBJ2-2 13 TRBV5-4 ASSDSGRIVGELF
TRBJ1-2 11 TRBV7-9 ASSGAGSSGYT
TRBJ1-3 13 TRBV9 ASSFGQSSGNTIY
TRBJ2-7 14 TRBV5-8 ASSLVPAEISYEQY
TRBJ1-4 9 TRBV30 AWTAGVKLF
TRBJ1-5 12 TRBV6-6 ATQGRGDNQPQH
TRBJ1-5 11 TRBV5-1 ASSLDGHQPQH
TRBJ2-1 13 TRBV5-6 ASTELTSDYNEQF
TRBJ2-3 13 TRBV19 ASSIDGGAPNTQY
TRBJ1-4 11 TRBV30 AWRAGFPEKLF
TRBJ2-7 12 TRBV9 ASSVGLESGGQY
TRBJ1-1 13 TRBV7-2 ASLPSLSLNTEAF
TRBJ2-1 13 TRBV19 ASSIVGGKYNEQF
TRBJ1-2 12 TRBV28 ASSPAVRTYGYT
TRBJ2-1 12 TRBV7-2 ASSPDYNYNEQF
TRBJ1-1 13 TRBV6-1 ASIGAYPMNTEAF
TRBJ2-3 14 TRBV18 ASSPRSGLGTDTQY
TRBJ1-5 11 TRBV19 ASSIAGDQPQH
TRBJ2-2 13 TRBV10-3 AISEVAVYTGELF
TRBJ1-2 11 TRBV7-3 ASSLNPGGGYT
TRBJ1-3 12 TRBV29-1 SAGGSGSGNTIY
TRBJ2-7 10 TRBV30 AWSRRDYEQY
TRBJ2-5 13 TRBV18 ASSPLHSDQETQY
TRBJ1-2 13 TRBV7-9 ASSPRDRERDGYT
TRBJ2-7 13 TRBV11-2 ASSLDVDRTYEQY
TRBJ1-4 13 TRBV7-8 ASSLSTGGLEKLF
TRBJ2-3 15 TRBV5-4 ASSSKETSGSTDTQY
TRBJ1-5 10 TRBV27 ASSEGGQPQH
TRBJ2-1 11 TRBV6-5 ASRTSSGNEQF
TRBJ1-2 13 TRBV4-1 ASSQGEGYGGGYT
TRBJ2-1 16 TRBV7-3 ASSLTPGTGGPYNEQF
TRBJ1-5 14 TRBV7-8 ASSLTGRIFNQPQH
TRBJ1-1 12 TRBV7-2 ASSSLGGETEAF
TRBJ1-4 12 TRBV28 ASSVTGTDEKLF
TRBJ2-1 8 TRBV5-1 ASSLAVQF
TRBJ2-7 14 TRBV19 ASSTLGLAGTYEQY
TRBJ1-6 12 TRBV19 ASSIKQENSPLH
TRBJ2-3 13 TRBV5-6 ASSLHTGSTDTQY
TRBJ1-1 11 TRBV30 AWSVLGNTEAF